A single sample gave rise to the 19 T cell receptor beta chains below, sequenced in a study of T-cell reconstitution after alpha-beta-depleted transplantation in children (dated by TCRdb to the mid-2010s). Receptors were amplified or captured by PCR. TCRdb lists the instrument as Illumina HiSeq 2500. TCR libraries were prepared with molecular barcoding, using unique molecular identifiers to normalize TCRbeta repertoire quantification. TCRdb trimmed public reads at Q25 via fastp, called clones via MiXCR and kept in-frame beta chains. CDR3 protein sequences are deduplicated, and each keeps its most common genes and DNA. Within this sample are under 300,000 distinct CDR3 sequences, with approximately 9.8% of them counted one time only. Together, the top ten hold approximately 4.7% of the sample. This specimen consisted of PBMCs from the stem cell graft donor, obtained from the stem cell graft. These receptors all come from a human donor who donated a stem cell graft to a child with SCID.

The sample holds many counts of this clonotype. V usage is TRBV5-1 and J usage is TRBJ2-2; 8 bases match TRBD1. Germline CDR1 is SGHRS and CDR2 is YFSETQ. The CDR3 has 14 amino acids. With 4 bases clipped from V and 4 bases from J, the junction kept 3 bases outside the gene matches. This chain's CDR3 is CASSVTGGTGELFF. The CDR3 DNA reads as TGCGCCAGCAGCGTTACAGGGGGCACCGGGGAGCTGTTTTTT.

This clonotype was detected many times. The V gene is TRBV4-1, the J gene TRBJ2-7, with a possible D match to TRBD2 (6 bases). CDR1 MGHRA and CDR2 YSYEKL come from the germline V gene. The CDR3 length is 15 residues. Trimming removed 0 bases at V and 0 bases at J, with 9 bases between. CDR3 loop: CASSQDGGTSYEQYF. DNA for the CDR3: TGCGCCAGCAGCCAAGATGGGGGGACCTCCTACGAGCAGTACTTC.

At least ten counts were recorded for this clonotype. V gene TRBV3-1 combines with J gene TRBJ2-4, with D perhaps TRBD2 (6 bases). The length of the CDR3 is 14 residues. Trimming removed 1 base at V and 7 bases at J, with 11 bases between. CDR1 and CDR2 from the germline V gene are LGHDT and YNNKEL (reference sequence). CDR3 sequence reads: CASSQASASNIQYF. The DNA for the CDR3 is TGTGCCAGCAGCCAAGCTAGCGCTAGCAACATTCAGTACTTC.

In this sample, this clonotype turned up once. A read error may be the cause here, since a much bigger clone is one base away. V and J are TRBV20-1 and TRBJ2-5; D perhaps matches TRBD2 (5 bases). The germline gives CDR1 DFQATT, CDR2 SNEGSKA (reference sequence). Trimming cost V 5 bases and J 3 bases, with 13 bases left between them. The CDR3 runs 13 residues. CDR3 amino acids: CSAASGPEETQYF. The CDR3, as DNA: TGCAGTGCTGCGAGCGGACCAGAAGAGACCCAGTACTTC.

This clonotype was recorded at least ten times. The chain employs TRBV20-1 and TRBJ1-5, with a tentative D call TRBD1 (6 bases). Trimming left V 2 bases short and J 7 bases short, with 15 bases between. The CDR3 runs to 14 residues. Per the germline V gene, CDR1 is DFQATT and CDR2 is SNEGSKA (reference sequence). In nucleotides, the CDR3 is TGCAGTGCTAGAACGGCAGGGGTCAACCAGCCCCAGCATTTT. It encodes CSARTAGVNQPQHF.

In regard to this clonotype: This may stem from a read error, because a much larger clone lies one nucleotide away. This chain's CDR3 is CSAREGTGNAEAIF. CDR3 nucleotides: TGCAGTGCTAGAGAAGGGACAGGGAACGCTGAAGCTATCTTT. The rearrangement uses TRBV20-1 and TRBJ1-1, with 9 bases aligning to TRBD1. This CDR3 has 14 residues. Germline CDR1 reads DFQATT; CDR2 reads SNEGSKA (reference sequence).

This clonotype was seen at least ten times. This chain connects TRBV6-5 to TRBJ1-2, with 7 nucleotides matching TRBD1. The CDR3 length is 12 residues. Trimming took 10 bases from V and 2 from J; bases not matched to a gene: 4. The germline V gene encodes CDR1 MNHEY and CDR2 SVGAGI. This CDR3 reads CATRQGNYGYTF. For the CDR3, the DNA is TGTGCCACCAGACAGGGAAACTATGGCTACACCTTC.

As for this clonotype: This may arise from a read error, as a much more abundant clone is one base away. This chain joins TRBV20-1 and TRBJ2-7; TRBD1 is a possible D gene (7 bases). The CDR3 has 15 residues. Germline V gives CDR1 DFQATT, CDR2 SNEGSKA (reference sequence). This CDR3 reads CSARAGGTDSHEQYF. The DNA of the CDR3 is TGCAGTGCTAGAGCTGGAGGGACAGACTCCCACGAGCAGTACTTC.

This clonotype was seen repeatedly, ten times or more. The chain uses TRBV29-1 and TRBJ2-5; D uncertain. Trimming stripped 6 bases from V and 4 bases from J, with 12 bases between. Germline CDR1 and CDR2: SQVTM and ANQGSEA. This CDR3 has 12 amino acids. CDR3 sequence reads: CSVGEGSETQYF. The CDR3, as DNA: TGCAGCGTAGGTGAAGGGTCAGAGACCCAGTACTTC.

The chain combines TRBV7-2 with TRBJ2-5; D ambiguous. The length of the CDR3 is 13 residues. Germline CDR1 reads SGHTA; CDR2 reads FQGNSA. V was pared by 7 bases and J by 5 bases, with 14 bases between. The CDR3, as DNA: TGTGCCAGCACTCGGACCCCCAGTGAGACCCAGTACTTC. It encodes CASTRTPSETQYF.

The chain carries TRBV7-9 and TRBJ1-2, with 7 bases fitting TRBD1. This CDR3 region has 15 residues. From germline, CDR1 is SEHNR and CDR2 FQNEAQ (reference sequence). V gave up 5 bases and J gave up 8 bases; unmatched junction bases: 14. The CDR3 DNA is TGTGCCAGCAGCCCCCAGACAGGGAAAAGCTCCGGCTACACCTTC. Translation: CASSPQTGKSSGYTF.

This clonotype was seen many times. This chain links TRBV20-1 with TRBJ1-2; D not certain. This CDR3 contains 14 residues. The germline gives CDR1 DFQATT, CDR2 SNEGSKA (reference sequence). The V and J ends lost 5 bases and 5 bases respectively, with 18 bases between them. Here the CDR3 DNA reads TGCAGTGCTGGGCTCCAGCAGCTCACGTATGGCTACACCTTC. It is translated as CSAGLQQLTYGYTF.

There are many counts of this clonotype. V is TRBV12-3 or TRBV12-4 and J is TRBJ2-5; 11 bases agree with TRBD1. Trimming took 1 base from V and 4 from J; bases not matched to a gene: 2. CDR3 length: 15 amino acids. The CDR3 nucleotides read TGTGCCAGCAGTTTAGAGGACAGGGGGCGAGAGACCCAGTACTTC. This codes for CASSLEDRGRETQYF.

This clonotype showed up many times. The rearrangement uses TRBV27 and TRBJ1-1; D might be TRBD1 (6 bases). Trimming took off 1 base at V and 7 bases at J, with 16 bases between the two ends. CDR3 length: 15 residues. Germline V gene data show CDR1 as MNHEY and CDR2 as SMNVEV (reference sequence). CDR3 residues: CASSLLTTGLNEAFF. CDR3 nucleotide sequence: TGTGCCAGCAGTTTATTGACGACAGGACTTAATGAAGCTTTCTTT.

This clonotype was observed a few times. The rearrangement uses TRBV7-2 and TRBJ1-6, with a weak D call TRBD1 (5 bases). The CDR3 is made up of 16 amino acids. V lost 1 base to trimming and J lost 10 bases, with 17 bases between them. Looked up from germline, CDR1 is SGHTA and CDR2 is FQGNSA. CDR3 sequence (DNA): TGTGCCAGCAGCTTAGAGGAGGGGTCAATAGGGTCACCCCTCCACTTT. Its protein is CASSLEEGSIGSPLHF.

The sample holds many counts of this clonotype. V and J are TRBV20-1 and TRBJ2-3; D call uncertain. Germline assignment: CDR1 DFQATT and CDR2 SNEGSKA (reference sequence). V was clipped by 4 bases and J by 1 base, with 12 bases between them. The CDR3 is 14 residues long. CDR3 region: CSAIPGTRTDTQYF. CDR3 nucleotide sequence: TGCAGTGCTATCCCCGGCACTCGCACAGATACGCAGTATTTT.

This clonotype came up once. A single base separates this from a much larger clone, so it may be a read error. This chain joins TRBV5-5 and TRBJ2-7, with D perhaps being TRBD1 or TRBD2 (5 bases each). The CDR3 has 14 amino acids. V was pared by 3 bases and J by 0 bases, with 10 bases between. The V gene's germline CDR1 is SGHKS and CDR2 YYEKEE (reference sequence). CDR3 nucleotides: TGTGCCAGCAGCTCACGGGACCTCTCCTACGAGCAGTACTTC. It encodes CASSSRDLSYEQYF.

Only a few counts were recorded for this clonotype. The chain combines TRBV5-4 with TRBJ1-2, with D unclear. CDR1 SGHNT and CDR2 YYREEE come from the germline V gene (reference sequence). The CDR3 is 13 amino acids. The germline V and J ends were trimmed by 3 bases and 8 bases, with 14 bases remaining between them. As DNA, the CDR3 is TGTGCCAGCAGCTCCGGCCTGGTCGGCGGCTACACCTTC. Protein: CASSSGLVGGYTF.

This clonotype was observed many times. The genes are TRBV20-1 and TRBJ2-7; TRBD2 agrees at 8 bases. V lost 6 bases, J lost 3 bases, and 7 bases stayed unmatched. CDR1 DFQATT and CDR2 SNEGSKA come from the germline V gene (reference sequence). The CDR3 loop spans 13 amino acids. CDR3 DNA sequence: TGCAGTGCCCGCCAGCGGGGGCACTACGAGCAGTACTTC. Its translation is CSARQRGHYEQYF.